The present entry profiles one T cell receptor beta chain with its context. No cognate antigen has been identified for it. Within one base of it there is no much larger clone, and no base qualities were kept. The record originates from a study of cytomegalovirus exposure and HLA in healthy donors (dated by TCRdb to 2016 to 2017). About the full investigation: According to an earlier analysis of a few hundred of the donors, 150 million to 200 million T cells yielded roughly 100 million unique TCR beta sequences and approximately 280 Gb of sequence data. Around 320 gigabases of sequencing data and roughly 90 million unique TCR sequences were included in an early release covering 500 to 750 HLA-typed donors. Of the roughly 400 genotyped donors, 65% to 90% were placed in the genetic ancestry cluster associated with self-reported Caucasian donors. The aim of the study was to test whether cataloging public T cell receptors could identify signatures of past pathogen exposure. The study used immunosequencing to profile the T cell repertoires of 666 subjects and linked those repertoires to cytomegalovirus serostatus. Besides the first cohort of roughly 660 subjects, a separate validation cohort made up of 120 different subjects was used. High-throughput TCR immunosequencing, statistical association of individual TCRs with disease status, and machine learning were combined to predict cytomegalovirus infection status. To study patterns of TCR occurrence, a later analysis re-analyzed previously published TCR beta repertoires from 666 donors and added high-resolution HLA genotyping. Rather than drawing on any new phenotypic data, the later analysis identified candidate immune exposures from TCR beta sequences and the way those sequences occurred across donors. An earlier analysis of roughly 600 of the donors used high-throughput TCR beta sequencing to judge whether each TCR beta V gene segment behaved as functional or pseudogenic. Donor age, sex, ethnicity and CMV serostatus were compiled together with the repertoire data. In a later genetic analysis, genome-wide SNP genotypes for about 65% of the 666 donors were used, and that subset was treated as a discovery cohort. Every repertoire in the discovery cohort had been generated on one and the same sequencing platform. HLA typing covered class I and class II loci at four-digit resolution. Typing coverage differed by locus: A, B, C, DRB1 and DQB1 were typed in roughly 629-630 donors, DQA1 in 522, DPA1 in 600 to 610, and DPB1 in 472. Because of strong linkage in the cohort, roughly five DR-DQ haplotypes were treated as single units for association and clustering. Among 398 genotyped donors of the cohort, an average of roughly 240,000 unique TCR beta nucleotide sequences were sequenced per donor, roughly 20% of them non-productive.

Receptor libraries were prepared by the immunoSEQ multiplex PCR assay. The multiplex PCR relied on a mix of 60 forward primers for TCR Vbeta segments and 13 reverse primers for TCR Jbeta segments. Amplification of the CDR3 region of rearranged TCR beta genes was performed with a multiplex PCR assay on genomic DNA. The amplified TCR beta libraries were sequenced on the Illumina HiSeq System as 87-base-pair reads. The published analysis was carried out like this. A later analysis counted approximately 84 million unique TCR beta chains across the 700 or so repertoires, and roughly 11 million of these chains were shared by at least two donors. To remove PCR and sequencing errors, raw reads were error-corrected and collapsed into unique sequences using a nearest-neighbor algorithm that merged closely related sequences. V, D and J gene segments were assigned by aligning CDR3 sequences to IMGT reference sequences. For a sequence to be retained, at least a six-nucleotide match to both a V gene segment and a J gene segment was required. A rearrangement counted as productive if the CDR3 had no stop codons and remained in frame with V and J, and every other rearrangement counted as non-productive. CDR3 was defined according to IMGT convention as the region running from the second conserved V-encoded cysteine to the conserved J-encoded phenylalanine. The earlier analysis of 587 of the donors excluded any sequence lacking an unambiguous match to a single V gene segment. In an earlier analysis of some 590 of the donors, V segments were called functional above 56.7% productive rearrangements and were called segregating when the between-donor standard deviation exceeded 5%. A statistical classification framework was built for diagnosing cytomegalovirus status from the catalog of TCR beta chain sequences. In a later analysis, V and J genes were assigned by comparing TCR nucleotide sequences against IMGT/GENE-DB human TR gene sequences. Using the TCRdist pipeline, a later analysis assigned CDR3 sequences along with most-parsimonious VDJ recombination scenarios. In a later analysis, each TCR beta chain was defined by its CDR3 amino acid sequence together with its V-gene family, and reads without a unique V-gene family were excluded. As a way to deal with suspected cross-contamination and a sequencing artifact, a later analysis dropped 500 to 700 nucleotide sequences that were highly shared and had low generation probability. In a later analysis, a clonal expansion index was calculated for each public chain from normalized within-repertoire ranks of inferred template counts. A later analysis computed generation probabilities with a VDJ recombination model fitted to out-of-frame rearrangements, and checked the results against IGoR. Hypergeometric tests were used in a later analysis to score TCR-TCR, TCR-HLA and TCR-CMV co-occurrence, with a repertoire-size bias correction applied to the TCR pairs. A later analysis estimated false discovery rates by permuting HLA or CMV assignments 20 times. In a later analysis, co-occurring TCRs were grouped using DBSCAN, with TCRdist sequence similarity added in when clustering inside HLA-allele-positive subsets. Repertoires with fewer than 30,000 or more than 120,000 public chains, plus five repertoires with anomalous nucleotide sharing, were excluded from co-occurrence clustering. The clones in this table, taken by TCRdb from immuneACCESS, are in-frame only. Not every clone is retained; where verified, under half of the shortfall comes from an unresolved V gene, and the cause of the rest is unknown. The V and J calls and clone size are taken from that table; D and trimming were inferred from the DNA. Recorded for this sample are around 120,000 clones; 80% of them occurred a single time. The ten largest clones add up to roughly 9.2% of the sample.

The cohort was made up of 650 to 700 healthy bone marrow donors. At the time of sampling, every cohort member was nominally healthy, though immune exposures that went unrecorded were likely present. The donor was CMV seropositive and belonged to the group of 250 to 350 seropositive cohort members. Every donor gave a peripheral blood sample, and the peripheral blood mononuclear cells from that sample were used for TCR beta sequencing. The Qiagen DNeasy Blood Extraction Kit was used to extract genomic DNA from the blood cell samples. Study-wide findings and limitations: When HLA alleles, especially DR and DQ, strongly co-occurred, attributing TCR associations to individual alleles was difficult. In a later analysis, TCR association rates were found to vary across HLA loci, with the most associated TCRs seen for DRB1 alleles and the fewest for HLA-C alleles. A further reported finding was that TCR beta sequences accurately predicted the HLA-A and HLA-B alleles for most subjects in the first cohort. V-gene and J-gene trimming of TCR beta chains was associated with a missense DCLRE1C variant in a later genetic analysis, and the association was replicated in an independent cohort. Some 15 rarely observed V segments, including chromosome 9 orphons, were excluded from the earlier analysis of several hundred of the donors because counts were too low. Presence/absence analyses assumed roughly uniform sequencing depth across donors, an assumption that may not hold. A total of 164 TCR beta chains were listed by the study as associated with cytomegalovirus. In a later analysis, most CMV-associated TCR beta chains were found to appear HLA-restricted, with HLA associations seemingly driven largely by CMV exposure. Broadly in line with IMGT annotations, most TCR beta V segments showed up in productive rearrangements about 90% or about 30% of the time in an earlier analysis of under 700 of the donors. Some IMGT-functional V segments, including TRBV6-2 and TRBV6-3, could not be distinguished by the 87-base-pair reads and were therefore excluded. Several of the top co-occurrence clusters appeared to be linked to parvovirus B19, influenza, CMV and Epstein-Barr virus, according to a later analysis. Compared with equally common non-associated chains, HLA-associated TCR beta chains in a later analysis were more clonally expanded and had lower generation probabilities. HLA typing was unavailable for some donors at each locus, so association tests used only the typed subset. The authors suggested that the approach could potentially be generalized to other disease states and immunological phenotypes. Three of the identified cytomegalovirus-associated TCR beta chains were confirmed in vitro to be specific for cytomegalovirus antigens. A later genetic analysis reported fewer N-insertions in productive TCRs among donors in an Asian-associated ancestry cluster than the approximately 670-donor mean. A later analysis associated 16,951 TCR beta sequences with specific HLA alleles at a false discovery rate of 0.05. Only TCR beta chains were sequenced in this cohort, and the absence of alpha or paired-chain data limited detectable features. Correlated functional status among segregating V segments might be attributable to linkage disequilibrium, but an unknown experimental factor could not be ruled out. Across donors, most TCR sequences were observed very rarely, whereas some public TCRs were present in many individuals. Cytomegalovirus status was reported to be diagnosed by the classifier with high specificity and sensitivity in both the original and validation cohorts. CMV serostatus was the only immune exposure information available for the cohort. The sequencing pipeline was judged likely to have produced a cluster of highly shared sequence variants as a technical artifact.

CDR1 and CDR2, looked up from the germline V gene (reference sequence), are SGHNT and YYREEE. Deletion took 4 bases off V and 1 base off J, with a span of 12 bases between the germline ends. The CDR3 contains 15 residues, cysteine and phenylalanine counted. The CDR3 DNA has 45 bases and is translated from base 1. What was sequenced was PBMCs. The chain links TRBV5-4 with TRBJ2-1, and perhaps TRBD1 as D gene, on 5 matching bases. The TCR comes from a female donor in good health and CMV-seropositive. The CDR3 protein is CASSVDSSSYNEQFF. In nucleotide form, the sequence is TGTGCCAGCAGCGTTGACAGCTCATCCTACAATGAGCAGTTCTTC.